The 20 T cell receptor beta chains presented below share a single source sample, sequenced in a study of blood T cells in healthy people across ages. The use of a sample-barcoded 5' primer and a J-beta primer mix characterized a second PCR of about 6 to 12 cycles. TCRdb re-derived calls from the 5' RACE reads in MiXCR, one entry per CDR3 protein. The top ten clones hold over 9% of a sample with roughly 1.6 million distinct CDR3 sequences, about 35% of them seen once. The sample consisted of blood. The receptors stem from a woman in her 30s in good health.

This clonotype was detected only a few times. This chain links TRBV11-2 with TRBJ2-1; 16 bases are shared with TRBD2. The length of the CDR3 is 18 residues. Germline lookup yields CDR1 SGHAT and CDR2 FQNNGV. J lost 9 bases, V lost 4 bases, and 12 bases had no gene match. CDR3 residues: CASSSFGTSGGARFEQFF. CDR3 bases: TGTGCCAGCAGCTCGTTTGGGACTAGCGGGGGGGCCCGGTTTGAGCAGTTCTTC. The full variable domain, with the rest looked up from reference TRBV11-2 and TRBJ2-1, is EAGVAQSPRYKIIEKRQSVAFWCNPISGHATLYWYQQILGQGPKLLIQFQNNGVVDDSQLPKDRFSAERLKGVDSTLKIQPAKLEDSAVYLCASSSFGTSGGARFEQFFGPGTRLTVL.

The rearrangement joins TRBV11-1 to TRBJ2-1; 7 bases line up with TRBD2. Germline V gene lookup returns CDR1 SGHAT and CDR2 FQDESV (reference sequence). The CDR3 length is 16 residues. The V gene end was trimmed by 5 bases and the J gene end by 4 bases; junction bases not matched to a gene: 11. This CDR3 is CASSAPGLSNYNEQFF. DNA of the CDR3: TGTGCCAGCAGCGCGCCGGGACTAAGCAATTACAATGAGCAGTTCTTC.

For the CDR3, the DNA is TGTGCCAGCAGTGAGGGACGAGGGAGTATAACCTACGAGCAGTACTTC. Protein product: CASSEGRGSITYEQYF. This rearrangement joins TRBV2 to TRBJ2-7; tentatively, D is TRBD1 or TRBD2 (5 bases each). CDR1 is SNHLY and CDR2 is FYNNEI in the germline V gene. The V end lost 3 bases, the J end lost 2 bases, and 17 bases lay between the germline ends. This CDR3 comprises 16 residues. Full variable domain (missing parts from reference TRBV2 and TRBJ2-7): EPEVTQTPSHQVTQMGQEVILRCVPISNHLYFYWYRQILGQKVEFLVSFYNNEISEKSEIFDDQFSVERPDGSNFTLKIRSTKLEDSAMYFCASSEGRGSITYEQYFGPGTRLTVT.

This chain joins TRBV7-6 and TRBJ2-7; D might be TRBD2 (6 bases). V was cut by 3 bases and J by 6 bases, with 12 bases left in between. CDR3 length: 13 residues. Looked up from germline, CDR1 is SGHVS and CDR2 is FNYEAQ. Here the CDR3 reads CASSFSSGAEQYF. The DNA of the CDR3 is TGTGCCAGCAGCTTCTCGTCGGGAGCCGAGCAGTACTTC.

This chain uses TRBV6-1 with TRBJ2-1; 7 bases are a match to TRBD1. CDR3 length: 17 residues. The germline gives CDR1 MNHNS, CDR2 SASEGT. V gave up 6 bases and J gave up 0 bases; unmatched junction bases: 11. CDR3 nucleotides: TGTGCCAGCAGAATACCCCCCCGGGACAGCTCCTACAATGAGCAGTTCTTC. It is translated as CASRIPPRDSSYNEQFF.

This clonotype was detected ten times or more. This chain uses TRBV20-1 with TRBJ2-5, with TRBD1 matching 12 bases. The CDR3 is 15 residues long. The germline CDR1 and CDR2 sequences are DFQATT and SNEGSKA (reference sequence). J was trimmed by 4 bases and V by 3 bases; bases with no gene match: 6. This CDR3 reads CSARDRDRGLETQYF. The CDR3 DNA sequence: TGCAGTGCTAGGGACCGGGACAGGGGGCTAGAGACCCAGTACTTC.

The genes are TRBV2 and TRBJ1-1, with a possible D match to TRBD1 (6 bases). V gave up 5 bases and J gave up 5 bases, with 12 bases separating them. Per the germline V gene, CDR1 is SNHLY and CDR2 is FYNNEI. The CDR3 loop spans 13 amino acids. The CDR3 region is CASSIQGKTEAFF. CDR3 sequence (DNA): TGTGCCAGCAGTATACAGGGAAAAACTGAAGCTTTCTTT. Based on the CDR3 plus reference TRBV2 and TRBJ1-1, the full variable domain is EPEVTQTPSHQVTQMGQEVILRCVPISNHLYFYWYRQILGQKVEFLVSFYNNEISEKSEIFDDQFSVERPDGSNFTLKIRSTKLEDSAMYFCASSIQGKTEAFFGQGTRLTVV.

This rearrangement joins TRBV2 to TRBJ1-2, with a possible D match to TRBD1 (6 bases). The V end was cut by 3 bases, the J end by 4 bases, with 12 bases between. The CDR3 covers 14 residues. Germline assignment: CDR1 SNHLY and CDR2 FYNNEI. The CDR3 loop reads CASSELQGSYGYTF. CDR3 sequence (DNA): TGTGCCAGCAGTGAGTTGCAGGGGAGCTATGGCTACACCTTC.

The rearrangement joins TRBV20-1 to TRBJ1-2; no reliable D call. The length of the CDR3 is 12 residues. V was cut by 6 bases and J by 1 base, with 9 bases left in between. CDR1 and CDR2 from the germline V gene are DFQATT and SNEGSKA (reference sequence). CDR3 loop: CSAQRGNYGYTF. In DNA form, the CDR3 reads TGCAGTGCGCAGCGGGGTAACTATGGCTACACCTTC.

The table lists this clonotype with a few counts. The chain links TRBV20-1 to TRBJ2-1; possibly TRBD2 for D (5 bases). Trimming removed 6 bases from V and 10 bases from J, with 13 bases in between. Per the germline V gene, CDR1 is DFQATT and CDR2 is SNEGSKA (reference sequence). The CDR3 loop spans 11 amino acids. The CDR3 DNA reads as TGCAGTGCCCCGCGGGTTGGGGAGCAGTTCTTC. This gives the protein CSAPRVGEQFF.

This clonotype was detected many times. J is TRBJ2-5 and V is TRBV11-2, with a tentative D call TRBD2 (5 bases). The CDR3 contains 12 residues. Trimming removed 8 bases from V and 5 bases from J, with 12 bases in between. The V gene's germline CDR1 is SGHAT and CDR2 FQNNGV. The CDR3 DNA reads TGTGCCAGCGGACTCCCCCTGGAGACCCAGTACTTC. This gives the protein CASGLPLETQYF.

For this clonotype: Possible read error: a much larger clone is one base away. The chain couples TRBV27 to TRBJ2-3; D is unresolved. This CDR3 region has 12 residues. V shed 7 bases and J shed 11 bases, with 16 bases lying between them. The V gene's germline CDR1 is MNHEY and CDR2 SMNVEV (reference sequence). In DNA, the CDR3 is TGTGCCAGCAACCCAAAGGGCGGAAAGCAGTATTTT. Residues: CASNPKGGKQYF.

The chain employs TRBV5-6 and TRBJ2-3; 7 bases fit TRBD1. V lost 2 bases to trimming and J lost 0 bases; unmatched junction nucleotides: 6. The CDR3 is made up of 16 amino acids. The germline CDR1 and CDR2 sequences are SGHDT and YYEEEE. CDR3 bases: TGTGCCAGCAGCTTAGAAGGACAGGCTAGCACAGATACGCAGTATTTT. It encodes CASSLEGQASTDTQYF.

V is TRBV7-2 and J is TRBJ2-7; 7 bases map to TRBD2. The length of the CDR3 is 15 residues. CDR1 is SGHTA, CDR2 FQGNSA, per germline. The J segment lost 3 bases and the V segment lost 5 bases, leaving 10 bases of the junction unmatched. This chain's CDR3 is CASSNYGGTRYEQYF. The CDR3 nucleotides are TGTGCCAGCAGCAATTACGGGGGGACCCGCTACGAGCAGTACTTC. Full variable domain (outside the CDR3, taken from reference TRBV7-2 and TRBJ2-7): GAGVSQSPSNKVTEKGKDVELRCDPISGHTALYWYRQSLGQGLEFLIYFQGNSAPDKSGLPSDRFSAERTGGSVSTLTIQRTQQEDSAVYLCASSNYGGTRYEQYFGPGTRLTVT.

The J gene is TRBJ2-1, the V gene TRBV29-1, with 10 positions matching TRBD1. The CDR3 contains 12 residues. V lost 2 bases and J lost 14; bases outside the gene matches: 6. Germline V CDR1 and CDR2: SQVTM, ANQGSEA. In DNA, the CDR3 is TGCAGCGTTGAAAGGGGGACAGGGGCAGAGTTCTTC. This translates into CSVERGTGAEFF.

This chain uses TRBV12-5 with TRBJ2-5, with TRBD1 matching 9 bases. CDR1 and CDR2 from the germline V gene are LGHNT and FRNRAP. The CDR3 extends over 14 amino acids. J lost 5 bases, V lost 7 bases, and 8 bases had no gene match. In nucleotides, the CDR3 is TGTGCTAGTGCCCCTGACAGGGGGGTTGAGACCCAGTACTTC. Translating it yields CASAPDRGVETQYF.

The sample holds a few counts of this clonotype. The V call is TRBV6-6, the J call TRBJ2-1; 7 bases are shared with TRBD1. The junction had 11 bases not matched to a gene; V was cut back by 4 bases and J by 2 bases. The CDR3 consists of 17 residues. Looked up from germline, CDR1 is MNHNY and CDR2 is SVGAGI (reference sequence). The CDR3 reads CASSSRAGGSAYNEQFF. The CDR3 DNA reads as TGTGCCAGCAGTTCGAGAGCAGGGGGAAGTGCCTACAATGAGCAGTTCTTC.

To note about this clonotype: One end of the junction fails to match germline, which may point to a read error. This rearrangement joins TRBV4-1 to TRBJ2-1, with D possibly called TRBD1 or TRBD2 (6 bases each). This CDR3 comprises 16 residues. Looked up from germline, CDR1 is MGHRA and CDR2 is YSYEKL. The CDR3 spells CASSQAVGGAYNGQFF. The CDR3 nucleotides are TGCGCCAGCAGCCAAGCGGTGGGGGGCGCCTACAATGGGCAGTTCTTC.

This clonotype appeared a few times. The V call is TRBV5-1, the J call TRBJ2-7; D could derive from TRBD1 or TRBD2 (5 bases each). With 1 base removed from V and 7 bases from J, the gap between germline ends came to 21 bases. The CDR3 is 16 amino acids. Germline lookup yields CDR1 SGHRS and CDR2 YFSETQ. The chain's CDR3 is CASSLTPGDLPEEQYF. The CDR3 coding sequence is TGCGCCAGCAGCTTGACCCCCGGGGACCTCCCTGAAGAGCAGTACTTC.

In its sample, this clonotype was seen a few times. The chain joins TRBV20-1 to TRBJ2-2; D unclear. V dropped 0 bases and J dropped 3 bases, with 8 bases sitting between them. The CDR3 runs to 14 residues. Germline assignment: CDR1 DFQATT and CDR2 SNEGSKA (reference sequence). In nucleotides, the CDR3 is TGCAGTGCTAGAGATGGAGCTTACACCGGGGAGCTGTTTTTT. It translates to CSARDGAYTGELFF.